This record looks at one T cell receptor (beta chain) sequence and its context. This clonotype came up a few times. Its antigen is currently not known. The record has no base qualities; no much larger clone is one base away. Trimming accounts for 5 bases at V and 6 bases at J, while the number of junction bases matched to no gene is 9. Looking up the germline V gene (reference sequence) yields CDR1 SEHNR and CDR2 FQNEAQ. The CDR3 goes from the cysteine to the phenylalanine over 15 residues. The retained sequence is limited to the CDR3, 45 bases, with the frame set at the first base. This sample is drawn from a study of post-analysis software for immune sequencing data (dated by TCRdb to between 2014 and 2017). Concerning the study at large: The recorded disease courses included relapsing-remitting, secondary progressive and progressive-relapsing multiple sclerosis, and some patients had no subtype annotation. The patient repertoires were set against about 12 previously published healthy control repertoires from donors whose ages ranged from roughly 6 to 27 years. A subset of samples was prepared in parallel using single-end sample barcoding, then pooled and co-amplified after Illumina adapter ligation. Results the study describes overall, beyond this receptor: Multiple sclerosis patients had significantly lower normalized Chao1 diversity than controls, a result that suggests substantial peripheral T-cell clonal expansion. Patients showed significantly higher frequencies than controls for a few TRBV segments, among them TRBV5-6, TRBV5-1 and TRBV20-1. The multiple sclerosis patient group was slightly younger than the control group. Strong co-clustering of samples prepared in the same batch was shown by direct clustering with F measure, prompting a batch-effect correction.

TCR beta repertoires were profiled from peripheral blood of roughly 13 young patients with multiple sclerosis to demonstrate the VDJtools post-analysis software. Multiple sclerosis patients were children and adolescents aged about 6 to 15 years. Receptor libraries were prepared by PCR. Data came from an Illumina HiSeq 2500. To reduce PCR and sequencing biases, unique molecular identifiers were incorporated into the TCR beta cDNA libraries. Roughly 500,000 cDNA molecules were obtained for every 1 to 10 million input T cells, so each molecule roughly corresponded to one T cell. The same protocol used for the earlier healthy control dataset was applied to prepare and sequence the patient libraries. Samples belonging to the same batch were prepared together, multiplexed and sequenced on a shared HiSeq lane. The original pipeline was this. MIGEC was used to process the raw barcoded reads, and molecular identifier groups with only a single read were discarded before consensus assembly and CDR3 extraction. Clonotype tables were post-analysed with VDJtools, normalizing diversity by down-sampling all datasets to the smallest sample size. Repertoire overlap clustering matched CDR3 amino acid but not nucleotide sequences to correct batch-related cross-sample contamination. In TCRdb, the public reads were trimmed at Q25 with fastp and aligned with MiXCR, with productive beta chains retained. Identical CDR3 proteins give one entry, which carries the most common genes and DNA. The V and J calls and clone size come from TCRdb's table, not from the authors' own analysis. This sample lists 820,000 or so distinct CDR3 sequences; under 70% were detected once. The top ten clones comprise roughly 4.4% of the sample.

Recombination joined TRBV7-9 with TRBJ2-4; TRBD1 agrees with 8 junctional bases. The sequenced sample consisted of blood. This receptor was taken from a girl under 18 with multiple sclerosis. The CDR3 in this case is CASSADRVRGNIQYF. At the DNA level, the sequence is TGTGCCAGCAGCGCGGACAGGGTCCGGGGAAACATTCAGTACTTC.